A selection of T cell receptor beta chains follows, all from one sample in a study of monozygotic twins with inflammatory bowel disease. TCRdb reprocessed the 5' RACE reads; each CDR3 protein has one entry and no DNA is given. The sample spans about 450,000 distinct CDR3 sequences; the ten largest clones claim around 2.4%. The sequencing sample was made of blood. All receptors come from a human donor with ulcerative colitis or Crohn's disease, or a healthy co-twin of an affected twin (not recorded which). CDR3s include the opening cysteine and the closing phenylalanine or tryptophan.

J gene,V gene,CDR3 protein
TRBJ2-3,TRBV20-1,CSARFGTATTDTQYF
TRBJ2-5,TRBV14,CASSQGIGTSREQETQYF
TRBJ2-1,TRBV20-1,CSAGASGYNEQFF
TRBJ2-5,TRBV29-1,CSVDQGRETQYF
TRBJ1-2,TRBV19,CASSTHRWSYGYTF
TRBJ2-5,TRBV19,CASTPGRGSMETQYF
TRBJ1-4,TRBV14,CASSHGGANEKLFF
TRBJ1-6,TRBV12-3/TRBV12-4,CASSSGQPPGNSPLHF
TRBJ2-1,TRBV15,CATSRDMEKWNEQFF
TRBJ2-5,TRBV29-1,CSVRGEQTQYF
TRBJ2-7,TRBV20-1,CSASDRDEQYF
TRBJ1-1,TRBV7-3,CASSIDRVSEAFF
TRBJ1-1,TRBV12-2,CASRLRGPGGVNTEAFF
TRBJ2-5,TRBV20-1,CSARGTSGQETQYF
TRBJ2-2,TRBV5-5,CASSLTQSSGTGELFF
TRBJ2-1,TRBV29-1,CSVTTYNEQFF
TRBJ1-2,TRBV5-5,CASSIDSFGYTF
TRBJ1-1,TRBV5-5,CASSLTPQMEGEAFF
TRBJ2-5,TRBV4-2,CASSSQGGGEETQYF
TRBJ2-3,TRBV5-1,CASSMGQLGTQYF
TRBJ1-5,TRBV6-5,CASSYRGPGTGINQPQHF
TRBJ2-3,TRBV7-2,CASSSGLASTDTQYF
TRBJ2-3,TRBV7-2,CASSSPRDLWQYF
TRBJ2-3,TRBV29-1,CSVEEGNTDTQYF
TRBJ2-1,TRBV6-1,CASSEPGQATYNEQFF
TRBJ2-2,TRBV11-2,CASSHRPGGHGALDTGELFF
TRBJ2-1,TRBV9,CASSVGLAGGSYNEQFF
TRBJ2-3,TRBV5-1,CASSLASGVGPTDTQYF
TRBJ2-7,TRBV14,CASSQGGGPYEQYF
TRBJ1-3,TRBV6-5,CASSFGTDSGNTIYF
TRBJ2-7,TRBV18,CASSPADNTYEQYF
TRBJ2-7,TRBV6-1,CASSEGTYRGRDEQYF
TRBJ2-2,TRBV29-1,CSAERPSGSVTGELFF
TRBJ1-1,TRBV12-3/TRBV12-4,CASCGTEKGGLAFF
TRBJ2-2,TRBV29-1,CSAEGLSTGELFF
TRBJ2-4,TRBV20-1,CSAIAKNIQYF
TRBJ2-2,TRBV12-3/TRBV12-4,CASIRTEAPGELFF
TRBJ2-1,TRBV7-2,CASSFGASGDNEQFF
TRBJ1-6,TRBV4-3,CASSQDWTGTNSPLHF
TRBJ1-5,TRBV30,CAWSPGGDQPQHF
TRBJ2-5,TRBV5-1,CASSLLAGGQETQYF
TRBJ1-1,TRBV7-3,CASSLTGDPNTEAFF
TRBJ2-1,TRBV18,CASSSKAGGEFNEQFF
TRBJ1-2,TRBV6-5,CASSYSDRGDVGYTF